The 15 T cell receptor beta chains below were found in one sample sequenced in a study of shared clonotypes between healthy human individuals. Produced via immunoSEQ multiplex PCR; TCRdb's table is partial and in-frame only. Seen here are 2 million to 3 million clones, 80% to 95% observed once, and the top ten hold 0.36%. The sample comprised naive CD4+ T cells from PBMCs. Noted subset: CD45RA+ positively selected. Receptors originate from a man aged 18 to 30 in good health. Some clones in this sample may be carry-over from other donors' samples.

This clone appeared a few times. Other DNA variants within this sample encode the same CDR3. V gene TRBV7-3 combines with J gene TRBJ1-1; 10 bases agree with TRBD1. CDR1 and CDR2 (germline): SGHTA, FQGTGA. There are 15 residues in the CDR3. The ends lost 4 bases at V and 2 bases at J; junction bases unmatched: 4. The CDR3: CASSSRTGGNTEAFF. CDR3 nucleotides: TGTGCCAGCAGCTCCCGGACAGGGGGTAACACTGAAGCTTTCTTT. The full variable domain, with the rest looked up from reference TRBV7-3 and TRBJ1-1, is GAGVSQTPSNKVTEKGKYVELRCDPISGHTALYWYRQSLGQGPEFLIYFQGTGAADDSGLPNDRFFAVRPEGSVSTLKIQRTERGDSAVYLCASSSRTGGNTEAFFGQGTRLTVV.

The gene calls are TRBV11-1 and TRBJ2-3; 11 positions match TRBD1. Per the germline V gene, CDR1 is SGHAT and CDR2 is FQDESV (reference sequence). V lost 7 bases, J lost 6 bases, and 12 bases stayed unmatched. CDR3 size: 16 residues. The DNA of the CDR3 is TGTGCCAGCAACCCAGGGGGGACAGGGGGAATCGATACGCAGTATTTT. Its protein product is CASNPGGTGGIDTQYF.

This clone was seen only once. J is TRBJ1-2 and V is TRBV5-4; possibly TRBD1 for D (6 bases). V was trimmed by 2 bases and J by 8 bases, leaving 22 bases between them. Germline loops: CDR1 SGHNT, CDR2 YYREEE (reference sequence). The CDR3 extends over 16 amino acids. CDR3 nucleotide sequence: TGTGCCAGCAGCTTCGAGCCCATACAGGGAAGGGGCGGCTACACCTTC. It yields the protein CASSFEPIQGRGGYTF. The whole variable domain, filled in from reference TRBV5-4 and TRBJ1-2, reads ETGVTQSPTHLIKTRGQQVTLRCSSQSGHNTVSWYQQALGQGPQFIFQYYREEENGRGNFPPRFSGLQFPNYSSELNVNALELDDSALYLCASSFEPIQGRGGYTFGSGTRLTVV.

CDR3 sequence reads: CASSSLDRERDGYTF. CDR3 in DNA: TGTGCCAGTAGTTCATTGGACAGGGAGAGGGATGGCTACACCTTC. The rearrangement links TRBV19 to TRBJ1-2, with 8 bases that match TRBD1. Germline trimming cut 5 bases from V and 6 bases from J; bases unmatched to any gene: 11. The CDR3 length is 15 residues. Germline CDR1 and CDR2: LNHDA and SQIVND (reference sequence). Combining the CDR3 with reference TRBV19 and TRBJ1-2 gives the whole variable domain DGGITQSPKYLFRKEGQNVTLSCEQNLNHDAMYWYRQDPGQGLRLIYYSQIVNDFQKGDIAEGYSVSREKKESFPLTVTSAQKNPTAFYLCASSSLDRERDGYTFGSGTRLTVV.

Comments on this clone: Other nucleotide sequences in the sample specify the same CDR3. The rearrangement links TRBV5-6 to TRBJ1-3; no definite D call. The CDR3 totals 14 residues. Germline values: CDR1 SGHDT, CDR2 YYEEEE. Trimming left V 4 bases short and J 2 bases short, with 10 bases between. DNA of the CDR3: TGTGCCAGCAGCCTCCGAACCCCTGGAAACACCATATATTTT. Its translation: CASSLRTPGNTIYF.

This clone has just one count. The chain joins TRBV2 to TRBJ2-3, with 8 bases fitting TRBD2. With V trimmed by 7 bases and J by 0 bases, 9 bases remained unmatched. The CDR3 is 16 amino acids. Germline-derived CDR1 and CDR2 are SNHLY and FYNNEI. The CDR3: CASTGAGGRSTDTQYF. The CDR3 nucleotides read TGTGCCAGCACCGGGGCGGGGGGAAGGAGCACAGATACGCAGTATTTT.

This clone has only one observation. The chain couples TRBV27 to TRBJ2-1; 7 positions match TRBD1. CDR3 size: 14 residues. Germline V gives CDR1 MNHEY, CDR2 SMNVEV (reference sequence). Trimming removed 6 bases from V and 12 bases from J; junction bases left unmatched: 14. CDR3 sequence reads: CASSLKQTGPRQFF. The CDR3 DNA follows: TGTGCCAGCAGCTTAAAACAGACAGGGCCGAGGCAGTTCTTC.

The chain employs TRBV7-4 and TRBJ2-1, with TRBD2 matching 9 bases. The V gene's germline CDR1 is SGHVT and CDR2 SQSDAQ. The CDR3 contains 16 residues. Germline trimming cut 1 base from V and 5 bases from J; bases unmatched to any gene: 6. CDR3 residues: CASSLDRLAVNNEQFF. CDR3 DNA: TGTGCCAGCAGCTTAGATCGACTAGCGGTCAACAATGAGCAGTTCTTC.

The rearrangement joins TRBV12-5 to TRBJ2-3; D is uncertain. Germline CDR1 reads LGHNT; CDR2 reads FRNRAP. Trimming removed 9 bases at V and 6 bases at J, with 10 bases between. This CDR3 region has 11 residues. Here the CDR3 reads CASAGWDTQYF. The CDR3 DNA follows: TGTGCTAGCGCCGGGTGGGATACGCAGTATTTT.

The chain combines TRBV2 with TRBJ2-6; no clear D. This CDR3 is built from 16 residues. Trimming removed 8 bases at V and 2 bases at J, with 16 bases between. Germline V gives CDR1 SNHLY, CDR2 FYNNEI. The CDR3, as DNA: TGTGCCAGCCATAAGGGCTTCATCGCTGGGGCCAACGTCCTGACTTTC. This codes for CASHKGFIAGANVLTF.

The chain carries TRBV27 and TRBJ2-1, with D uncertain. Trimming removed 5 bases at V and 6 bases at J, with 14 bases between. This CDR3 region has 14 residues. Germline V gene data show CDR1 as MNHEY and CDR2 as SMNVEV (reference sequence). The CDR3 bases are TGTGCCAGCAGTCCCACTCTGGTCGTCAATGAGCAGTTCTTC. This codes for CASSPTLVVNEQFF.

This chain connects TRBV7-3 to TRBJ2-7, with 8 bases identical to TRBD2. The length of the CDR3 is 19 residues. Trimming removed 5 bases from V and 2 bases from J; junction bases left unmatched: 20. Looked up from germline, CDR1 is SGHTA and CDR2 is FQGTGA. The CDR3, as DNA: TGTGCCAGCAGCCAGAACGGGAGGGCGCCCATCCCACTCACCTACGAGCAGTACTTC. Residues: CASSQNGRAPIPLTYEQYF.

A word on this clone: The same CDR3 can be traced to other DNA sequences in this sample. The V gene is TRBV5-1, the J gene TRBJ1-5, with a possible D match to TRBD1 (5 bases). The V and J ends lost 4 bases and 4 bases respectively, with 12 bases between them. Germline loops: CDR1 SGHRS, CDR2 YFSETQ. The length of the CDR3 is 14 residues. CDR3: CASSLGTGNQPQHF. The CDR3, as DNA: TGCGCCAGCAGCCTCGGGACGGGGAATCAGCCCCAGCATTTT.

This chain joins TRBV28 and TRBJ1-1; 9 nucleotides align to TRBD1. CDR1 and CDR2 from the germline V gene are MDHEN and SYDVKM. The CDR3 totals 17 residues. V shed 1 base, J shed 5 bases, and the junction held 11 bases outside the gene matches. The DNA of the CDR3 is TGTGCCAGCAGTTTATCCCAAATCGGGACAGGGACGACTGAAGCTTTCTTT. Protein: CASSLSQIGTGTTEAFF.

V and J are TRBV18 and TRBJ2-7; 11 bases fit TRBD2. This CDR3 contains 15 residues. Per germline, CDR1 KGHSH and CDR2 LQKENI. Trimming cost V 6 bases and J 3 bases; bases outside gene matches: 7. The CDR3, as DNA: TGTGCCAGCTCGCCGACTAGCGGGACTCGCTACGAGCAGTACTTC. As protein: CASSPTSGTRYEQYF.